The next 5 T cell receptor beta chains were all read from a single sample in a study of T-cell memory formation after mild COVID-19. TCRdb reanalysed the 5' RACE reads using MiXCR and keeps one entry per CDR3 protein. This sample has approximately 260,000 distinct CDR3 sequences, with roughly 18% found just once. Sequenced input: PBMCs or a T cell subset sorted from them (not recorded which). These receptors originate from a man aged 18 to 30 who had mild COVID-19 (a few samples of this study predate the infection). Cell type and time point are not known.

In this sample, this clonotype turned up many times. V is TRBV27 and J is TRBJ2-5; D is uncertain. The length of the CDR3 is 14 residues. Trimming shortened V by 4 bases and J by 4 bases, and 13 bases separated the two germline ends. CDR1 MNHEY and CDR2 SMNVEV come from the germline V gene (reference sequence). The CDR3 region is CASSSPASLETQYF. The CDR3 DNA reads as TGTGCCAGCAGTTCCCCGGCGAGCCTAGAGACCCAGTACTTC.

In its sample, this clonotype was seen many times. The gene calls are TRBV5-1 and TRBJ2-1, with 8 bases identical to TRBD2. Germline lookup yields CDR1 SGHRS and CDR2 YFSETQ. The CDR3 sequence is 14 residues long. The ends lost 2 bases at V and 5 bases at J; junction bases unmatched: 3. The CDR3 sequence: CASSFSSGDNEQFF. CDR3 DNA sequence: TGCGCCAGCAGCTTCAGTAGCGGGGACAATGAGCAGTTCTTC.

This sequence joins TRBV4-3 and TRBJ2-1; D is unclear. The germline CDR1 and CDR2 sequences are LGHNA and YSLEER. Trimming removed 0 bases from V and 2 bases from J, with 2 bases in between. This CDR3 comprises 13 residues. Here the CDR3 reads CASSQDAYNEQFF. The CDR3 bases are TGCGCCAGCAGCCAAGATGCCTACAATGAGCAGTTCTTC.

This sequence joins TRBV7-3 and TRBJ2-1; D may be TRBD1 (7 bases). Trimming stripped 2 bases from V and 0 bases from J, with 14 bases between. CDR1 and CDR2 from the germline V gene are SGHTA and FQGTGA. The CDR3 spans 17 residues. The CDR3 bases are TGTGCCAGCAGCTTAGTAGGCGGGACAGACTCCTACAATGAGCAGTTCTTC. This encodes CASSLVGGTDSYNEQFF.

The V gene is TRBV4-1, the J gene TRBJ1-1; 9 bases agree with TRBD1. CDR3 length: 15 amino acids. Losses at the gene ends were 4 bases for V and 3 bases for J; bases not matched to a gene: 6. The germline CDR1 and CDR2 sequences are MGHRA and YSYEKL. CDR3 in amino acids: CASSRQTGGDTEAFF. The CDR3 DNA sequence: TGCGCCAGCAGCCGACAGACAGGGGGGGACACTGAAGCTTTCTTT.